The TCR beta chain described here comes from a study of shared T cell receptors in the human thymus. Germline V gene data show CDR1 as LNHNV and CDR2 as YYDKDF (reference sequence). The CDR3 spans 18 residues. V was shortened by 6 bases and J by 7 bases, with 27 bases between the two germline ends. Clones were read by immunoSEQ multiplex PCR, and TCRdb kept only the in-frame ones, dropping some. The repertoire has over 450,000 clones, around 82% of them found once; the top ten carry roughly 0.013%. Another study also made use of these data, one on human thymus T cells. Per that study: Highly overlapping thymic repertoires among unrelated individuals were reported in related research.

The sequencing input was thymocytes. The TCR was taken from a boy less than two years old with a congenital heart defect. The rearrangement links TRBV15 to TRBJ2-2, with D tentatively TRBD2 (6 bases). The CDR3 DNA reads as TGTGCCACCAGAGACCGGGCGGGGTTCCAGGAGGCCGGCGGGGAGCTGTTTTTT. This encodes CATRDRAGFQEAGGELFF.